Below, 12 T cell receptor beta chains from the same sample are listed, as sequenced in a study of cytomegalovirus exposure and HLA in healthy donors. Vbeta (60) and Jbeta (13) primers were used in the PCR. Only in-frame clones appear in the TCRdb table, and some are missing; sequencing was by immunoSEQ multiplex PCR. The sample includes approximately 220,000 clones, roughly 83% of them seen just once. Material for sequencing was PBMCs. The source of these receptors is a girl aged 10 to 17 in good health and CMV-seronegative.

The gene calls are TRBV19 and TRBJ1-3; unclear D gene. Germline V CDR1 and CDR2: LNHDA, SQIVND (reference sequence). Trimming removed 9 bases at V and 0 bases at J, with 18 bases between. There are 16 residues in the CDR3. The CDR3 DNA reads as TGTGCCAGCTCACTCATCGGGAGCCTCTCTGGAAACACCATATATTTT. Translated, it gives CASSLIGSLSGNTIYF.

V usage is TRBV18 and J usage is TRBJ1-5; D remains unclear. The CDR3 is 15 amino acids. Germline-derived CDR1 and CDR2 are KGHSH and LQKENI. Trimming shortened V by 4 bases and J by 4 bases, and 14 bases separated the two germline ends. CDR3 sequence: CASSRGLGDNQPQHF. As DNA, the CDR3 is TGTGCCAGCTCACGAGGTCTCGGGGATAATCAGCCCCAGCATTTT.

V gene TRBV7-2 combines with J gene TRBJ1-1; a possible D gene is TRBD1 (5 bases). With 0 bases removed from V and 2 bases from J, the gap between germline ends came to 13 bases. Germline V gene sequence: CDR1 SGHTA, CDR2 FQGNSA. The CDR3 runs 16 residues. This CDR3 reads CASSLARGGRNTEAFF. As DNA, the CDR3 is TGTGCCAGCAGCTTAGCGCGTGGGGGGAGAAACACTGAAGCTTTCTTT.

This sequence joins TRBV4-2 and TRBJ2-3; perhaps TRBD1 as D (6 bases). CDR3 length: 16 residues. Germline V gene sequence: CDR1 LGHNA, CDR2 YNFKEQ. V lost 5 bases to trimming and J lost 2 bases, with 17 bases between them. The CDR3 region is CASSYKRGGSTDTQYF. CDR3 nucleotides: TGTGCCAGCAGCTACAAGAGAGGGGGATCCACAGATACGCAGTATTTT.

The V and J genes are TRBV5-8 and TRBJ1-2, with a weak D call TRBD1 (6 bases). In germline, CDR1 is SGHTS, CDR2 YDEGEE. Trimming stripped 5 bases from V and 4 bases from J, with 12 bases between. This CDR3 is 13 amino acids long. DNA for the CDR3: TGTGCCAGCAGTCGGGGACATCGCTATGGCTACACCTTC. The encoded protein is CASSRGHRYGYTF.

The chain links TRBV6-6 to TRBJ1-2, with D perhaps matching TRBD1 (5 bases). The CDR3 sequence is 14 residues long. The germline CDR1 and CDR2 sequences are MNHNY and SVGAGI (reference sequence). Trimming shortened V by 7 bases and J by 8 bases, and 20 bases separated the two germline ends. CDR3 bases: TGTGCCAGCACGCCTGGCGGGGGATCGCGGGGCTACACCTTC. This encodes CASTPGGGSRGYTF.

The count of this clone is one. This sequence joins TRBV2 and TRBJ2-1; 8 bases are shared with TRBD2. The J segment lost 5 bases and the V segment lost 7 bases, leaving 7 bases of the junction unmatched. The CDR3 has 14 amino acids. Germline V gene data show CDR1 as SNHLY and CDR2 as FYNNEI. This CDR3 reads CASTWRRGDNEQFF. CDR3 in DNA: TGTGCCAGCACATGGCGGCGGGGGGACAATGAGCAGTTCTTC.

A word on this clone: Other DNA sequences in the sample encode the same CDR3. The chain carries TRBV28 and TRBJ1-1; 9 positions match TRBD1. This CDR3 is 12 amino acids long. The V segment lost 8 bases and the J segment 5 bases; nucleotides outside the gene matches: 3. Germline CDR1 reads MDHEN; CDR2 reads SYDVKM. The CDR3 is CASRDRVTEAFF. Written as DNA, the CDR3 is TGTGCCAGCCGGGACAGGGTGACTGAAGCTTTCTTT.

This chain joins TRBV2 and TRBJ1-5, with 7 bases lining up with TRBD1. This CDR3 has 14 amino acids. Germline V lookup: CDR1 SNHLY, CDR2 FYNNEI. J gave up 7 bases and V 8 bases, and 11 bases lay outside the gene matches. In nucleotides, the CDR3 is TGTGCCAGCGCTGATAACAGGGGTGCCCAGCCCCAGCATTTT. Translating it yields CASADNRGAQPQHF.

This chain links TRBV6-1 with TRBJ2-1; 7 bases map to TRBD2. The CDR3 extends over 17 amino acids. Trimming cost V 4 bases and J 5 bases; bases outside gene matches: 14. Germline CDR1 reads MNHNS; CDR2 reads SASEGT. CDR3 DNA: TGTGCCAGCAGTGGCCCCCGAGGGAGGGTAGAGCACAATGAGCAGTTCTTC. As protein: CASSGPRGRVEHNEQFF.

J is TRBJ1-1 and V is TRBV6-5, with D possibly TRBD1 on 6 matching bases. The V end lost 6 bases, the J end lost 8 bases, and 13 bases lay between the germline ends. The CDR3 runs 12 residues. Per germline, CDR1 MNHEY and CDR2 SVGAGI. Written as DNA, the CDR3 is TGTGCCAGCAGCCATATACAGGGAGAAGCTTTCTTT. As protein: CASSHIQGEAFF.

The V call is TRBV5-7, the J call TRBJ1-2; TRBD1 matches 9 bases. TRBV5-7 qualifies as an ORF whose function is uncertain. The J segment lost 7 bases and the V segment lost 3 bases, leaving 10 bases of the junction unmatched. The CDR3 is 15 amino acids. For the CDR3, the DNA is TGTGCCAGCAGCTCGGGACAGGGTGTGGCAACTGGCTACACCTTC. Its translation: CASSSGQGVATGYTF.